This T cell receptor beta chain was observed in a study of blood T cells in healthy people across ages. Points on this clonotype: The antigen is not known.

Whole-study findings and limits: A roughly linear age-dependent decrease characterized TCR beta diversity per million T cells.

With a J-beta primer mix and a sample-barcoded 5' primer, a second PCR ran 7 to 11 cycles. Each cDNA molecule carried a tag from a template-switch adaptor that contained 12 random nucleotides. From the 5' RACE reads, TCRdb called clonotypes with MiXCR, one entry per CDR3 protein. The repertoire consists of approximately 880,000 distinct CDR3 sequences, with around 48% occurring once and the leading ten covering roughly 13%. The CDR3 is made up of 14 amino acids. The V segment lost 3 bases and the J segment 6 bases; nucleotides outside the gene matches: 5. Per germline, CDR1 SGHTA and CDR2 FQGNSA. The clonotype was recovered from a man aged 25-40 years in good health. The rearrangement links TRBV7-2 to TRBJ2-3; TRBD2 agrees at 8 bases. Sequencing used blood. CDR3 protein: CASSFGGVPDTQYF. The CDR3 DNA reads as TGTGCCAGCAGCTTCGGGGGGGTCCCCGATACGCAGTATTTT.